This TCR beta chain came from a study of cytomegalovirus exposure and HLA in healthy donors. The donors gave bone marrow, and they were healthy. Nominally healthy donors were sampled, though unrecorded immune exposures were likely. 13 Jbeta primers and 60 Vbeta primers were used for the PCR. This table comes from immunoSEQ multiplex PCR, and its TCRdb copy is limited to in-frame clones, with some not included. This sample has 150,000 to 170,000 clones, with around 68% found just once. V dropped 6 bases and J dropped 3; count of bases not matched to a gene: 5. Per germline, CDR1 MDHEN and CDR2 SYDVKM. The CDR3 spans 14 residues.

The chain uses TRBV28 and TRBJ2-1; 7 bases map to TRBD1. The sequence came from a man aged 25 to 40 in good health and CMV-seronegative. Sequenced: PBMCs. The CDR3 region is CASSWGQNYNEQFF. The CDR3 DNA follows: TGTGCCAGCAGCTGGGGACAGAACTACAATGAGCAGTTCTTC.